This TCR beta chain is from a study of blood T cell repertoires in COVID-19. Study context: COVID-19 samples collected from the United States, Italy and Spain covered acute and convalescent phases. The cDNA or gDNA used as material had been derived from T cells, B-cell-depleted T cells, or PBMCs.

Germline trimming cut 5 bases from V and 5 bases from J; bases unmatched to any gene: 8. This CDR3 has 15 residues. In germline, CDR1 is SGHAT, CDR2 FQNNGV. In the authors' methods: Reference gene primer amplification gave estimated nucleated cell counts. Some clones are missing from TCRdb's copy, which holds only in-frame ones; the method was immunoSEQ multiplex PCR. Clonal size and the V and J genes are those of that table, whereas D and trimming came from the DNA. This table has about 240,000 clones, around four fifths appearing once. The receptor was isolated from a woman aged 55 to 70 with active or convalescent COVID-19. The J gene is TRBJ2-7, the V gene TRBV11-2, with 11 bases aligning to TRBD2. The specimen was peripheral blood. The CDR3 loop reads CASSVSGRAGDEQYF. The CDR3 bases are TGTGCCAGCAGCGTTAGCGGGAGGGCCGGCGACGAGCAGTACTTC.